One sample yielded the 15 T cell receptor beta chains listed below, sequenced in a study of early T cells in non-severe SARS-CoV-2 infection. Using its own MiXCR run on the 5' RACE reads, TCRdb lists one record per CDR3 protein. The sample lists more than 30,000 distinct CDR3 sequences, roughly 6.6% occurring once. The sequencing used whole blood, collected at baseline. The source is an adult who was a healthcare worker with PCR-confirmed SARS-CoV-2 infection or an uninfected control (not recorded which).

This clonotype has at least ten counts. The CDR3 DNA sequence: TGTGCCAGCAGCCAAGATCGTGCCGTGGGGGGATACAAACTTGAAAAACTGTTTTTT. Amino acids: CASSQDRAVGGYKLEKLFF. The chain links TRBV14 to TRBJ1-4; TRBD1 is a possible D gene (5 bases). CDR1 is SGHDN and CDR2 is FVKESK in the germline V gene. V lost 0 bases, J lost 7 bases, and 24 bases lay in between. CDR3 size: 19 residues.

This clonotype was found many times. The chain links TRBV6-1 to TRBJ2-7; 15 bases agree with TRBD2. The ends lost 7 bases at V and 4 bases at J; junction bases unmatched: 5. The CDR3 consists of 15 residues. CDR1 and CDR2 from the germline V gene are MNHNS and SASEGT. CDR3 amino acids: CASMRGLAGGYEQYF. The CDR3 nucleotides read TGTGCCAGCATGAGGGGACTAGCGGGAGGTTACGAGCAGTACTTC.

The chain joins TRBV20-1 to TRBJ2-1, with 8 bases matching TRBD2. J gave up 2 bases and V 7 bases, and 10 bases lay outside the gene matches. Germline CDR1 DFQATT, CDR2 SNEGSKA (reference sequence). CDR3 length: 15 amino acids. The CDR3 DNA sequence: TGCAGTGTCTCGTACGGGAGGGGAACCTACAATGAGCAGTTCTTC. It specifies CSVSYGRGTYNEQFF.

The chain joins TRBV28 to TRBJ1-6; 9 bases map to TRBD1. In germline, CDR1 is MDHEN, CDR2 SYDVKM. CDR3 length: 18 amino acids. Losses at the gene ends were 2 bases for V and 12 bases for J; bases not matched to a gene: 17. The CDR3 DNA is TGTGCCAGCAGTTTACCCCAGAGGACAGGGGTTGTGGTATTACCCCTCCACTTT. It yields the protein CASSLPQRTGVVVLPLHF.

This clonotype appeared a few times. V usage is TRBV15 and J usage is TRBJ2-1; 11 positions agree with TRBD2. Germline values: CDR1 LNHNV, CDR2 YYDKDF (reference sequence). The CDR3 extends over 19 amino acids. The ends lost 5 bases at V and 5 bases at J; junction bases unmatched: 17. CDR3 sequence: CATSGKGRLAGGSHNEQFF. The DNA for the CDR3 is TGTGCCACCAGCGGCAAGGGCCGCCTAGCGGGAGGTAGCCACAATGAGCAGTTCTTC.

The chain employs TRBV4-3 and TRBJ1-5; TRBD1 might be the D (6 bases). Per the germline V gene, CDR1 is LGHNA and CDR2 is YSLEER. The CDR3 extends over 15 amino acids. V lost 5 bases to trimming and J lost 0 bases, with 11 bases between them. CDR3 protein: CASSWTADSNQPQHF. CDR3 sequence (DNA): TGCGCCAGCAGCTGGACAGCCGATAGCAATCAGCCCCAGCATTTT.

In its sample, this clonotype was seen a few times. The DNA for the CDR3 is TGTGCCTGGAGTGTATCTCCGGGGAACACCATATATTTT. It codes for CAWSVSPGNTIYF. V and J are TRBV30 and TRBJ1-3; the D is unclear. V lost 0 bases to trimming and J lost 7 bases, with 10 bases between them. Germline lookup yields CDR1 GTSNPN and CDR2 SVGIG (reference sequence). The CDR3 length is 13 residues.

This clonotype was found a few times. V and J are TRBV6-6 and TRBJ2-7; D is ambiguous. The CDR3 runs 12 residues. Germline values: CDR1 MNHNY, CDR2 SVGAGI (reference sequence). The V end lost 6 bases, the J end lost 3 bases, and 9 bases lay between the germline ends. The CDR3: CASSQTSYEQYF. Written as DNA, the CDR3 is TGTGCCAGCAGCCAAACCAGCTACGAGCAGTACTTC.

This clonotype has a handful of counts. The chain couples TRBV7-9 to TRBJ1-1; D uncertain. V was cut by 7 bases and J by 6 bases, with 12 bases left in between. CDR3 length equals 12 residues. The V gene's germline CDR1 is SEHNR and CDR2 FQNEAQ (reference sequence). Written as DNA, the CDR3 is TGTGCCAGCAACTTGGCCGGGTCTGAAGCTTTCTTT. This gives the protein CASNLAGSEAFF.

This clonotype occurred a few times. The chain employs TRBV19 and TRBJ1-4; D is unclear. Per germline, CDR1 LNHDA and CDR2 SQIVND (reference sequence). V dropped 5 bases and J dropped 8 bases, with 15 bases sitting between them. The CDR3 consists of 14 residues. DNA for the CDR3: TGTGCCAGTAGTCCTGCGGGTCCGGGGGAAAAACTGTTTTTT. This codes for CASSPAGPGEKLFF.

V usage is TRBV24-1 and J usage is TRBJ2-1; D is perhaps TRBD2 (6 bases). The V gene lost 4 bases and the J gene lost 9 bases, with 18 bases spanning the gap. Germline-derived CDR1 and CDR2 are KGHDR and SFDVKD. This CDR3 spans 15 amino acids. This CDR3 is CATSESGTDRVEQFF. In DNA, the CDR3 is TGTGCCACCAGTGAATCCGGGACTGACCGAGTTGAGCAGTTCTTC.

This clonotype appeared many times. The rearrangement joins TRBV7-9 to TRBJ1-5; D not certain. The CDR3 has 13 amino acids. Germline lookup yields CDR1 SEHNR and CDR2 FQNEAQ (reference sequence). V was trimmed by 8 bases and J by 5 bases, leaving 13 bases between them. CDR3 sequence: CASQDTGYQPQHF. The CDR3 nucleotides read TGTGCCAGCCAGGATACCGGGTATCAGCCCCAGCATTTT.

This clonotype was seen at least ten times. The rearrangement links TRBV11-2 to TRBJ1-4; 8 nucleotides agree with TRBD1. The length of the CDR3 is 14 residues. CDR1 SGHAT and CDR2 FQNNGV come from the germline V gene. V lost 5 bases to trimming and J lost 4 bases; unmatched junction nucleotides: 3. CDR3 region: CASSRDRGNEKLFF. In DNA form, the CDR3 reads TGTGCCAGCAGCCGCGACAGGGGTAATGAAAAACTGTTTTTT. Supplemented by reference TRBV11-2 and TRBJ1-4, the full variable domain reads EAGVAQSPRYKIIEKRQSVAFWCNPISGHATLYWYQQILGQGPKLLIQFQNNGVVDDSQLPKDRFSAERLKGVDSTLKIQPAKLEDSAVYLCASSRDRGNEKLFFGSGTQLSVL.

This clonotype came up many times. J is TRBJ1-2 and V is TRBV27, with D uncertain. CDR1 MNHEY and CDR2 SMNVEV come from the germline V gene (reference sequence). There are 13 residues in the CDR3. Trimming shortened V by 0 bases and J by 4 bases, and 6 bases separated the two germline ends. CDR3 bases: TGTGCCAGCAGTTTATCAGTCTTCTATGGCTACACCTTC. Encoded protein: CASSLSVFYGYTF.

This clonotype was seen only a few times. The V and J genes are TRBV3-1 and TRBJ2-7; the match to TRBD2 covers 7 bases. Germline lookup yields CDR1 LGHDT and CDR2 YNNKEL (reference sequence). The CDR3 has 15 amino acids. Losses at the gene ends were 1 base for V and 2 bases for J; bases not matched to a gene: 5. The CDR3 loop reads CASSQGLAETYEQYF. The CDR3 DNA sequence: TGTGCCAGCAGCCAAGGGCTAGCGGAGACCTACGAGCAGTACTTC.